This section outlines one TCR beta chain sequence together with its context. These data belong to a study of blood T cell repertoires in COVID-19. Some clones are missing from TCRdb's copy, which holds only in-frame ones; the method was immunoSEQ multiplex PCR. Here the sample spans about 670,000 clones, 75% to 90% being singletons. Trimming took 6 bases from V and 2 from J, leaving 16 bases between them. The germline gives CDR1 LNHDA, CDR2 SQIVND (reference sequence). This CDR3 region has 15 residues. The chain recombines TRBV19 with TRBJ1-2; tentatively, D is TRBD1 (6 bases). Material: peripheral blood. The receptor comes from a woman aged 18-29 years with acute or convalescent COVID-19. CDR3 sequence (DNA): TGTGCCAGTAGCCCCGGACAGAGCCAAAACTATGGCTACACCTTC. Translating gives CASSPGQSQNYGYTF.